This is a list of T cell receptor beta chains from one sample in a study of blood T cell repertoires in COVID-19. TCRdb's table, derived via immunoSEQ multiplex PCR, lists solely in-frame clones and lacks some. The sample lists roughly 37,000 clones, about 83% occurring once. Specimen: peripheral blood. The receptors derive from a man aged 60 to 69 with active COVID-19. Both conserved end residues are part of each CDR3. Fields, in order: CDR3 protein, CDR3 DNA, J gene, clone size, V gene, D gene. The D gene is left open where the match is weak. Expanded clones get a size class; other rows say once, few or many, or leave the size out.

CDR3 protein: CASTSGMNTEAFF
CDR3 DNA: TGTGCCAGCACTTCAGGGATGAACACTGAAGCTTTCTTT
J gene: TRBJ1-1
clone size: .
V gene: TRBV2
D gene: .

CDR3 protein: CASSLGTSGIYEQYF
CDR3 DNA: TGTGCCAGCAGTTTAGGTACTAGCGGGATATACGAGCAGTACTTC
J gene: TRBJ2-7
clone size: once
V gene: TRBV27
D gene: TRBD2

CDR3 protein: CASRPQGDTGELFF
CDR3 DNA: TGCGCCAGCAGACCACAGGGGGACACCGGGGAGCTGTTTTTT
J gene: TRBJ2-2
clone size: .
V gene: TRBV4-3
D gene: TRBD1

CDR3 protein: CASRNEGGADFYNEQFF
CDR3 DNA: TGTGCCAGCAGAAACGAAGGGGGCGCGGATTTTTACAATGAGCAGTTCTTC
J gene: TRBJ2-1
clone size: .
V gene: TRBV7-9
D gene: TRBD1

CDR3 protein: CAISETSWTGGANQPQHF
CDR3 DNA: TGTGCCATCAGTGAGACCTCCTGGACAGGGGGCGCAAATCAGCCCCAGCATTTT
J gene: TRBJ1-5
clone size: .
V gene: TRBV10-3
D gene: TRBD1

CDR3 protein: CASSSVAGATEAFF
CDR3 DNA: TGCGCCAGCAGCTCAGTGGCGGGTGCCACTGAAGCTTTCTTT
J gene: TRBJ1-1
clone size: .
V gene: TRBV5-1
D gene: .

CDR3 protein: CASSLGTGNTEAFF
CDR3 DNA: TGTGCCAGCAGCCTCGGGACAGGGAACACTGAAGCTTTCTTT
J gene: TRBJ1-1
clone size: .
V gene: TRBV7-9
D gene: TRBD1

CDR3 protein: CASSQAGQGMDNEQFF
CDR3 DNA: TGTGCCAGCAGCCAAGCCGGACAGGGGATGGACAATGAGCAGTTCTTC
J gene: TRBJ2-1
clone size: few
V gene: TRBV4-2
D gene: TRBD1

CDR3 protein: CASSPLSPADTQYF
CDR3 DNA: TGTGCCAGCAGCCCGCTATCCCCGGCAGATACGCAGTATTTT
J gene: TRBJ2-3
clone size: .
V gene: TRBV7-2
D gene: .

CDR3 protein: CASSQRNYGYTF
CDR3 DNA: TGTGCCAGCAGCCAACGGAACTATGGCTACACCTTC
J gene: TRBJ1-2
clone size: .
V gene: TRBV5-8
D gene: .

CDR3 protein: CASSLALTSSEQFF
CDR3 DNA: TGTGCCAGCAGCTTAGCGCTTACTAGCTCTGAGCAGTTCTTC
J gene: TRBJ2-1
clone size: .
V gene: TRBV7-6
D gene: .

CDR3 protein: CASTRQAFNEKLFF
CDR3 DNA: TGTGCCAGCACCCGACAGGCTTTTAATGAAAAACTGTTTTTT
J gene: TRBJ1-4
clone size: .
V gene: TRBV9
D gene: .

CDR3 protein: CASSEGGGPEAFF
CDR3 DNA: TGCGCCAGCAGTGAAGGAGGGGGCCCTGAAGCTTTCTTT
J gene: TRBJ1-1
clone size: .
V gene: TRBV10-1
D gene: TRBD1

CDR3 protein: CAWWDPGSNSPLHF
CDR3 DNA: TGTGCCTGGTGGGATCCAGGGTCCAATTCACCCCTCCACTTT
J gene: TRBJ1-6
clone size: .
V gene: TRBV30
D gene: .

CDR3 protein: CASSLFGQGAASYEQYF
CDR3 DNA: TGTGCCAGCAGCTTGTTTGGGCAGGGGGCGGCATCCTACGAGCAGTACTTC
J gene: TRBJ2-7
clone size: .
V gene: TRBV5-4
D gene: TRBD1

CDR3 protein: CASSLGSQGNTEAFF
CDR3 DNA: TGCGCCAGCAGCTTGGGTTCACAGGGGAACACTGAAGCTTTCTTT
J gene: TRBJ1-1
clone size: once
V gene: TRBV5-1
D gene: .

CDR3 protein: CASSPQSGAYEQYF
CDR3 DNA: TGCGCCAGCAGCCCACAAAGTGGAGCCTACGAGCAGTACTTC
J gene: TRBJ2-7
clone size: .
V gene: TRBV5-1
D gene: .

CDR3 protein: CASSSGTGSGYTF
CDR3 DNA: TGTGCCAGCAGCTCCGGGACAGGAAGCGGCTACACCTTC
J gene: TRBJ1-2
clone size: .
V gene: TRBV11-2
D gene: TRBD1

CDR3 protein: CASRTTSSRQETQYF
CDR3 DNA: TGTGCCAGCAGAACGACTAGTTCGCGGCAAGAGACCCAGTACTTC
J gene: TRBJ2-5
clone size: few
V gene: TRBV6-5
D gene: .

CDR3 protein: CASSQGGTYNNEQFF
CDR3 DNA: TGTGCCAGCAGCCAAGGTGGGACTTATAACAATGAGCAGTTCTTC
J gene: TRBJ2-1
clone size: once
V gene: TRBV3-1/TRBV3-2
D gene: .

CDR3 protein: CASSLTGQPNQPQHF
CDR3 DNA: TGTGCCAGCAGCTTAACGGGACAGCCCAATCAGCCCCAGCATTTT
J gene: TRBJ1-5
clone size: .
V gene: TRBV7-3
D gene: TRBD1

CDR3 protein: CALIGTGVSPLHF
CDR3 DNA: TGTGCCTTGATCGGGACAGGGGTTTCACCCCTCCACTTT
J gene: TRBJ1-6
clone size: .
V gene: TRBV30
D gene: TRBD1

CDR3 protein: CASSRDSLNYGYTF
CDR3 DNA: TGTGCCAGCAGCCGAGACTCCCTTAACTATGGCTACACCTTC
J gene: TRBJ1-2
clone size: .
V gene: TRBV7-8
D gene: .

CDR3 protein: CASSLRQGEQFF
CDR3 DNA: TGTGCCAGCAGCCTCCGACAGGGAGAGCAGTTCTTC
J gene: TRBJ2-1
clone size: .
V gene: TRBV5-4
D gene: TRBD1

CDR3 protein: CASSRQGPRPTEAFF
CDR3 DNA: TGTGCCAGCAGCAGACAGGGGCCCCGACCCACTGAAGCTTTCTTT
J gene: TRBJ1-1
clone size: few
V gene: TRBV5-6
D gene: TRBD1

CDR3 protein: CASSVDSAPSYNEQFF
CDR3 DNA: TGTGCCAGCAGCGTGGACTCTGCACCTTCCTACAATGAGCAGTTCTTC
J gene: TRBJ2-1
clone size: .
V gene: TRBV9
D gene: .

CDR3 protein: CASSLVQGGGYTF
CDR3 DNA: TGTGCCAGCAGCTTGGTCCAGGGAGGTGGCTACACCTTC
J gene: TRBJ1-2
clone size: .
V gene: TRBV5-6
D gene: .

CDR3 protein: CASSPLRDSGNTIYF
CDR3 DNA: TGTGCCAGCAGCCCGCTTCGCGACTCTGGAAACACCATATATTTT
J gene: TRBJ1-3
clone size: .
V gene: TRBV9
D gene: .

CDR3 protein: CASSYGVEGSNQPQHF
CDR3 DNA: TGTGCCAGCAGTTACGGGGTGGAGGGGTCGAATCAGCCCCAGCATTTT
J gene: TRBJ1-5
clone size: once
V gene: TRBV6-2/TRBV6-3
D gene: .

CDR3 protein: CASSLRQGDEKLFF
CDR3 DNA: TGTGCCAGCAGCTTACGACAGGGGGATGAAAAACTGTTTTTT
J gene: TRBJ1-4
clone size: .
V gene: TRBV7-9
D gene: TRBD1

CDR3 protein: CASSQERQKFF
CDR3 DNA: TGTGCCAGCAGCCAAGAGAGACAGAAGTTCTTC
J gene: TRBJ2-1
clone size: .
V gene: TRBV14
D gene: .

CDR3 protein: CAWSPAGTSGYEQYF
CDR3 DNA: TGTGCCTGGAGTCCAGCCGGGACTAGCGGCTACGAGCAGTACTTC
J gene: TRBJ2-7
clone size: .
V gene: TRBV30
D gene: TRBD2

CDR3 protein: CASSNQGAGGYTF
CDR3 DNA: TGTGCCAGCAGCAACCAGGGGGCTGGGGGCTACACCTTC
J gene: TRBJ1-2
clone size: .
V gene: TRBV5-4
D gene: TRBD1

CDR3 protein: CASSPPPGQGNYGYTF
CDR3 DNA: TGTGCCAGCAGCCCCCCCCCGGGACAGGGGAACTATGGCTACACCTTC
J gene: TRBJ1-2
clone size: once
V gene: TRBV7-9
D gene: TRBD1

CDR3 protein: CASSSSDLLNQPQHF
CDR3 DNA: TGTGCCAGCAGCTCATCGGACTTACTGAATCAGCCCCAGCATTTT
J gene: TRBJ1-5
clone size: .
V gene: TRBV27
D gene: .

CDR3 protein: CASAPGQRTDTQYF
CDR3 DNA: TGTGCCAGCGCTCCGGGACAGAGGACAGATACGCAGTATTTT
J gene: TRBJ2-3
clone size: .
V gene: TRBV2
D gene: TRBD1

CDR3 protein: CASSLGGTEGGDKNIQYF
CDR3 DNA: TGTGCCAGCAGCTTAGGAGGCACGGAAGGGGGAGACAAAAACATTCAGTACTTC
J gene: TRBJ2-4
clone size: .
V gene: TRBV11-3
D gene: .

CDR3 protein: CASSVTSETQYF
CDR3 DNA: TGTGCCAGCAGTGTCACTTCCGAGACCCAGTACTTC
J gene: TRBJ2-5
clone size: .
V gene: TRBV28
D gene: .

CDR3 protein: CASSQTQTGGYTF
CDR3 DNA: TGTGCCAGCAGCCAAACCCAGACAGGAGGCTACACCTTC
J gene: TRBJ1-2
clone size: .
V gene: TRBV3-1/TRBV3-2
D gene: .

CDR3 protein: CASSFPWGSERGTQYF
CDR3 DNA: TGTGCCAGCAGCTTTCCCTGGGGCAGCGAGCGAGGTACGCAGTATTTT
J gene: TRBJ2-3
clone size: .
V gene: TRBV5-4
D gene: .